The present T cell receptor beta chain was sequenced within a study of blood T cell repertoires in COVID-19 (TCRdb year 2020). For the study in its entirety: Samples covering the acute and convalescent phases of COVID-19 were provided by collaborators in the United States, Italy and Spain. HLA class I and class II types, where available, came from metadata supplied by the sample provider rather than from assay-based typing. The prospective study material was composed of cDNA or gDNA derived from T cells, B-cell-depleted T cells, or PBMCs. A de-identified subject ID, COVID-19 status, age in years and sex were almost always included in the sample metadata. Deeply sampled blood TCRbeta repertoires from subjects exposed to, actively infected with, or recovered from COVID-19 were included in the dataset. Samples came from the ongoing ImmuneRACE study (first 160 participants) plus 1,254 subjects from 6 global collaborators. The repertoires were released in a freely available public database meant as a resource for research on the immune response to SARS-CoV-2. Study-wide conclusions, independent of this receptor: Clinical and demographic metadata were provided uncurated, with the amount varying by source and participant.

As regards this clone: What this receptor recognizes is not known. One base away there is no much larger clone; base qualities are not given.

The CDR3, cysteine through phenylalanine, is 15 amino acids long. CDR3 DNA is the only sequence kept; it has 45 bases, read in frame from the first base. Trimming takes 0 bases from V and 4 bases from J, and the germline ends sit 10 bases apart. As encoded in the germline V gene (reference sequence), CDR1 is LNHDA while CDR2 is SQIVND. TCRbeta CDR3 regions were amplified from genomic DNA by means of the immunoSEQ Assay, a bias-controlled multiplex PCR. The study's processing was this. The number of nucleated cells in each sample was estimated by amplification of reference gene primers within the assay. To quantify the absolute abundance of each unique TCRbeta CDR3 rearrangement, sequence reads were collapsed and filtered. For each sample, productive Simpson clonality was calculated as the square root of Simpson's diversity index over productive rearrangements. Here the immuneACCESS table is served through TCRdb, limited to in-frame sequences with V and J called. Missing clones are a known gap in these copies; in checked studies unresolved V genes cover under half, and the rest lacks a known reason. Clone size and V and J calls were adopted from that table, with D and trimming inferred from the DNA. In all, the sample holds a few hundred thousand clones, and approximately 90% of those were seen once. Around 1.1% of the sample is taken by the ten largest.

Participants in the prospective study were enrolled through a virtual design, were aged about 18 to 90 years, and lived in approximately 25 United States geographic areas. In the prospective study, cohorts were assigned on the basis of participant-reported clinical history obtained from a screening survey and a study questionnaire. Recovered participants in ImmuneRACE Cohort 3 were defined by two consecutive negative NP/OP PCR tests, clearance by a healthcare professional, or resolution of symptoms. Each participant in the prospective study had whole blood, serum and a nasopharyngeal or oropharyngeal swab collected by mobile phlebotomists. Additional blood draws and questionnaires over an approximately 2-month period could optionally be provided by prospective study participants. Prospective study blood samples were shipped either frozen or at room temperature before DNA extraction.

The origin of this receptor is a man aged 25 to 45 who had recovered from COVID-19. The chain couples TRBV19 to TRBJ1-5; a tentative D match to TRBD1 spans 5 bases. Sample: PBMCs or T cells enriched from blood (not recorded which). The nucleotide sequence is TGTGCCAGTAGTATAGAGTTCAACAGGAATCAGCCCCAGCATTTT. It translates as CASSIEFNRNQPQHF.